The rows below give T cell receptor beta chains drawn from one sample of a study of blood T cell repertoires in COVID-19. Sequencing was performed with immunoSEQ multiplex PCR; in TCRdb, only in-frame clones are kept and a portion is missing. The table has approximately 330,000 clones, roughly 89% seen once. The specimen sequenced was peripheral blood. These receptors all come from a man aged 30-40 years with COVID-19, enrolled during active disease. The CDR3 runs from the conserved cysteine through the conserved F or W. Each record gives: CDR3 length, D gene, J gene, V gene, clone size, CDR3 DNA, CDR3 protein. A D gene is named only where the DNA matches it firmly. Expanded clones get a size class; other rows say once, few or many, or leave the size out.

len: 15; d_gene: TRBD1; j_gene: TRBJ2-7; v_gene: TRBV7-8; abundance: once; CDR3nt: TGTGCCAGCAGCTATCCGGGACAGGGATCCTACGAGCAGTACTTC; CDR3aa: CASSYPGQGSYEQYF
len: 13; d_gene: TRBD1; j_gene: TRBJ1-1; v_gene: TRBV7-2; abundance: many; CDR3nt: TGTGCCAGCGGACAGGGGGCAAACACTGAAGCTTTCTTT; CDR3aa: CASGQGANTEAFF
len: 15; d_gene: TRBD1; j_gene: TRBJ1-2; v_gene: TRBV5-1; abundance: -; CDR3nt: TGCGCCAGCAGCTTGGGGACAGGGGCCTTCTATGGCTACACCTTC; CDR3aa: CASSLGTGAFYGYTF
len: 12; d_gene: -; j_gene: TRBJ2-7; v_gene: TRBV29-1; abundance: -; CDR3nt: TGCAGCGTTGGGGGGGAGCCCTACGAGCAGTACTTC; CDR3aa: CSVGGEPYEQYF
len: 16; d_gene: TRBD1; j_gene: TRBJ2-7; v_gene: TRBV19; abundance: -; CDR3nt: TGTGCCAGTAGCAACCCCTCCGGACAGGCAGGGTACGAGCAGTACTTC; CDR3aa: CASSNPSGQAGYEQYF
len: 15; d_gene: TRBD2; j_gene: TRBJ2-5; v_gene: TRBV5-1; abundance: once; CDR3nt: TGCGCCAGCAGCTTAGGCGGGAGGGCCGACGAGACCCAGTACTTC; CDR3aa: CASSLGGRADETQYF
len: 14; d_gene: -; j_gene: TRBJ2-1; v_gene: TRBV9; abundance: once; CDR3nt: TGTGCCAGCAGCGTAGAATGGGGGGTGGCTGAGCAGTTCTTC; CDR3aa: CASSVEWGVAEQFF
len: 14; d_gene: -; j_gene: TRBJ2-3; v_gene: TRBV10-2; abundance: -; CDR3nt: TGCGCCAGCAGTGATCCGGGAAGCACAGATACGCAGTATTTT; CDR3aa: CASSDPGSTDTQYF
len: 16; d_gene: -; j_gene: TRBJ2-2; v_gene: TRBV6-5; abundance: -; CDR3nt: TGTGCCAGCAGTTACACGCTGACTATCCCCGGCGGGGAGCTGTTTTTT; CDR3aa: CASSYTLTIPGGELFF
len: 15; d_gene: TRBD1; j_gene: TRBJ2-7; v_gene: TRBV6-5; abundance: -; CDR3nt: TGTGCCAGCAGTTCAACGGGACAGGGGGCCTACGAGCAGTACTTC; CDR3aa: CASSSTGQGAYEQYF
len: 13; d_gene: -; j_gene: TRBJ2-5; v_gene: TRBV19; abundance: -; CDR3nt: TGTGCCAGTAGTCCGGGGTCCGGGGGGACCCAGTACTTC; CDR3aa: CASSPGSGGTQYF
len: 14; d_gene: TRBD1; j_gene: TRBJ2-7; v_gene: TRBV25-1; abundance: -; CDR3nt: TGTGCCAGCAGTCAGACAGGGTCTCACTACGAGCAGTACTTC; CDR3aa: CASSQTGSHYEQYF
len: 15; d_gene: TRBD1; j_gene: TRBJ2-5; v_gene: TRBV24-1; abundance: -; CDR3nt: TGTGCCACCAGTGATCGCTCCAGGGGGAGCGAGGCCCAGTACTTC; CDR3aa: CATSDRSRGSEAQYF
len: 19; d_gene: TRBD2; j_gene: TRBJ2-2; v_gene: TRBV10-3; abundance: -; CDR3nt: TGTGCCATCACGCGGACTAGCGGGAGGGCCCCGTGGAACACCGGGGAGCTGTTTTTT; CDR3aa: CAITRTSGRAPWNTGELFF
len: 16; d_gene: TRBD1; j_gene: TRBJ2-7; v_gene: TRBV28; abundance: -; CDR3nt: TGTGCCAGCAGTTTTTCTTTCTTGGACAGGGAGAACGAGCAGTACTTC; CDR3aa: CASSFSFLDRENEQYF
len: 16; d_gene: TRBD2; j_gene: TRBJ2-3; v_gene: TRBV5-1; abundance: -; CDR3nt: TGCGCCAGCAGCCCCATGACTAGCGGGACCACAGATACGCAGTATTTT; CDR3aa: CASSPMTSGTTDTQYF
len: 15; d_gene: TRBD1; j_gene: TRBJ2-5; v_gene: TRBV7-3; abundance: -; CDR3nt: TGTGCCAGCAGAAGGGGACAGGGATCGAGGGAGACCCAGTACTTC; CDR3aa: CASRRGQGSRETQYF
len: 14; d_gene: TRBD1; j_gene: TRBJ2-5; v_gene: TRBV28; abundance: -; CDR3nt: TGTGCCAGCAGTTTATGGGACAGGGGGGAGACCCAGTACTTC; CDR3aa: CASSLWDRGETQYF
len: 12; d_gene: -; j_gene: TRBJ1-2; v_gene: TRBV28; abundance: -; CDR3nt: TGTGCCAGCAAGCGGTTTAACTATGGCTACACCTTC; CDR3aa: CASKRFNYGYTF
len: 16; d_gene: TRBD2; j_gene: TRBJ2-3; v_gene: TRBV3-1/TRBV3-2; abundance: -; CDR3nt: TGTGCCAGCAGCCAATTCCCCGGGGGGAGCACAGATACGCAGTATTTT; CDR3aa: CASSQFPGGSTDTQYF
len: 17; d_gene: TRBD2; j_gene: TRBJ2-2; v_gene: TRBV3-1/TRBV3-2; abundance: -; CDR3nt: TGTGCCAGCAGCCTCCGGGGGGGGCGGGTGGACACCGGGGAGCTGTTTTTT; CDR3aa: CASSLRGGRVDTGELFF
len: 17; d_gene: -; j_gene: TRBJ1-3; v_gene: TRBV9; abundance: -; CDR3nt: TGTGCCAGCAGCGTAGGTCAGGCCGGGGGCTCTGGAAACACCATATATTTT; CDR3aa: CASSVGQAGGSGNTIYF
len: 16; d_gene: -; j_gene: TRBJ1-5; v_gene: TRBV5-6; abundance: -; CDR3nt: TGTGCCAGCAGCTTGGGAGGGGGAGATAGCAATCAGCCCCAGCATTTT; CDR3aa: CASSLGGGDSNQPQHF
len: 14; d_gene: TRBD2; j_gene: TRBJ2-1; v_gene: TRBV29-1; abundance: -; CDR3nt: TGCAGCGTCCGCACTTCCAGAACTAGCGGGAAAGAGTTCTTC; CDR3aa: CSVRTSRTSGKEFF
len: 15; d_gene: TRBD2; j_gene: TRBJ2-7; v_gene: TRBV5-1; abundance: -; CDR3nt: TGCGCCAGCAGCTCCCTAGCGGGAGGAGCCTACGAGCAGTACTTC; CDR3aa: CASSSLAGGAYEQYF
len: 15; d_gene: -; j_gene: TRBJ1-3; v_gene: TRBV4-3; abundance: -; CDR3nt: TGCGCCAGCAGCCAACTACAGAACTCTGGAAACACCATATATTTT; CDR3aa: CASSQLQNSGNTIYF
len: 15; d_gene: -; j_gene: TRBJ2-3; v_gene: TRBV7-2; abundance: -; CDR3nt: TGTGCCAGCAGCTTATCGGCGGGCAGAGGGGATACGCAGTATTTT; CDR3aa: CASSLSAGRGDTQYF
len: 14; d_gene: -; j_gene: TRBJ2-2; v_gene: TRBV5-1; abundance: -; CDR3nt: TGCGCCAGCAGCCCCAGGGCGAACACCGGGGAGCTGTTTTTT; CDR3aa: CASSPRANTGELFF
len: 21; d_gene: -; j_gene: TRBJ2-3; v_gene: TRBV21-1; abundance: -; CDR3nt: TGTGCCAGCAACTCTCCCCGACAGGTTATCCCGATATTATATTACACAGATACGCAGTATTTT; CDR3aa: CASNSPRQVIPILYYTDTQYF
len: 15; d_gene: -; j_gene: TRBJ2-2; v_gene: TRBV5-6; abundance: few; CDR3nt: TGTGCCAGCAGCTTGGGAGACAGAAACACCGGGGAGCTGTTTTTT; CDR3aa: CASSLGDRNTGELFF
len: 14; d_gene: TRBD1; j_gene: TRBJ2-7; v_gene: TRBV11-2; abundance: -; CDR3nt: TGTGCCAGCAGTCTACAGGGGGCGCTTGGCGAGCAGTACTTC; CDR3aa: CASSLQGALGEQYF
len: 17; d_gene: -; j_gene: TRBJ2-2; v_gene: TRBV7-6; abundance: once; CDR3nt: TGTGCCAGCAGTTTCTGGTTATGGCACCCGAACACCGGGGAGCTGTTTTTT; CDR3aa: CASSFWLWHPNTGELFF
len: 15; d_gene: -; j_gene: TRBJ2-3; v_gene: TRBV4-3; abundance: -; CDR3nt: TGCGCCAGCAGCCGAGCCGTCAGGCCCGATAATACGCAGTATTTT; CDR3aa: CASSRAVRPDNTQYF
len: 15; d_gene: -; j_gene: TRBJ1-1; v_gene: TRBV5-6; abundance: -; CDR3nt: TGTGCCAGCAGCTTGGATGGCAGGGTGAACACTGAAGCTTTCTTT; CDR3aa: CASSLDGRVNTEAFF
len: 15; d_gene: TRBD1; j_gene: TRBJ2-5; v_gene: TRBV28; abundance: -; CDR3nt: TGTGCCAGCAGTCCAATGGACAGGGAACAAGAGACCCAGTACTTC; CDR3aa: CASSPMDREQETQYF
len: 18; d_gene: TRBD1; j_gene: TRBJ2-5; v_gene: TRBV19; abundance: -; CDR3nt: TGTGCCAGTAGTATGGCCACGACAGGGTCTCCATACCAAGAGACCCAGTACTTC; CDR3aa: CASSMATTGSPYQETQYF
len: 16; d_gene: TRBD2; j_gene: TRBJ2-1; v_gene: TRBV5-1; abundance: -; CDR3nt: TGCGCCAGCAGCTTGGTACCCAGCGGGAGTGGAAATGAGCAGTTCTTC; CDR3aa: CASSLVPSGSGNEQFF
len: 14; d_gene: -; j_gene: TRBJ2-5; v_gene: TRBV19; abundance: -; CDR3nt: TGTGCCAGTAGCCGCCGGGACACCCAAGAGACCCAGTACTTC; CDR3aa: CASSRRDTQETQYF
len: 14; d_gene: -; j_gene: TRBJ2-1; v_gene: TRBV9; abundance: -; CDR3nt: TGTGCCAGCAGCGTAGCCGGGGGAAGGTATGAGCAGTTCTTC; CDR3aa: CASSVAGGRYEQFF
len: 13; d_gene: -; j_gene: TRBJ2-1; v_gene: TRBV28; abundance: -; CDR3nt: TGTGCCAGCAGTTTCGTAGATAGCGATGAGCAGTTCTTC; CDR3aa: CASSFVDSDEQFF
len: 12; d_gene: -; j_gene: TRBJ1-2; v_gene: TRBV19; abundance: -; CDR3nt: TGTGCCAGTACACAGAATAACTATGGCTACACCTTC; CDR3aa: CASTQNNYGYTF
len: 16; d_gene: TRBD2; j_gene: TRBJ2-2; v_gene: TRBV18; abundance: -; CDR3nt: TGTGCCAGCTCACCAGGACTAGCGGGAACGGGCGGGGAGCTGTTTTTT; CDR3aa: CASSPGLAGTGGELFF
len: 16; d_gene: -; j_gene: TRBJ2-3; v_gene: TRBV13; abundance: -; CDR3nt: TGTGCCAGCAGCTTAGTTCTAAAGGGGGACACAGATACGCAGTATTTT; CDR3aa: CASSLVLKGDTDTQYF
len: 13; d_gene: TRBD1; j_gene: TRBJ1-6; v_gene: TRBV19; abundance: -; CDR3nt: TGTGCCAGTAGTCCAGGGGGAAATTCACCCCTCCACTTT; CDR3aa: CASSPGGNSPLHF
len: 15; d_gene: TRBD1; j_gene: TRBJ1-3; v_gene: TRBV6-5; abundance: few; CDR3nt: TGTGCCAGCAGACATATGACAGGGACCGGAAACACCATATATTTT; CDR3aa: CASRHMTGTGNTIYF
len: 13; d_gene: -; j_gene: TRBJ1-6; v_gene: TRBV19; abundance: -; CDR3nt: TGTGCCAGTAGGCCGACAGACGGTTCACCCCTCCACTTT; CDR3aa: CASRPTDGSPLHF
len: 18; d_gene: -; j_gene: TRBJ2-3; v_gene: TRBV19; abundance: few; CDR3nt: TGTGCCAGTAGTATAGACGGGAAAATGGGAGTTGGGCCAGATACGCAGTATTTT; CDR3aa: CASSIDGKMGVGPDTQYF
len: 13; d_gene: -; j_gene: TRBJ1-2; v_gene: TRBV6-5; abundance: -; CDR3nt: TGTGCCAGCTTGACACAACCGAACTATGGCTACACCTTC; CDR3aa: CASLTQPNYGYTF
len: 12; d_gene: -; j_gene: TRBJ1-1; v_gene: TRBV9; abundance: -; CDR3nt: TGTGCCAGCAGCGGAGGGGGGGACGAAGCTTTCTTT; CDR3aa: CASSGGGDEAFF